This T cell receptor beta chain originates from a study of technical replicates of blood from four donors. The protocol was immunoSEQ multiplex PCR, while the TCRdb copy is restricted to in-frame clones and leaves out a portion. This sample has about 76,000 clones, with under 95% found just once. Germline CDR1 reads SNHLY; CDR2 reads FYNNEI. The CDR3 extends over 12 amino acids. Trimming cost V 0 bases and J 13 bases, with 10 bases left between them. The chain recombines TRBV2 with TRBJ2-1, with D maybe TRBD2 (5 bases). This receptor was taken from a human donor in good health. What was sequenced was T cells isolated from PBMCs. CDR3 region: CASSEARASQFF. In nucleotides, the CDR3 is TGTGCCAGCAGTGAAGCGCGGGCTAGCCAGTTCTTC. The full variable domain, in which reference TRBV2 and TRBJ2-1 provide the parts outside the CDR3, is EPEVTQTPSHQVTQMGQEVILRCVPISNHLYFYWYRQILGQKVEFLVSFYNNEISEKSEIFDDQFSVERPDGSNFTLKIRSTKLEDSAMYFCASSEARASQFFGPGTRLTVL.